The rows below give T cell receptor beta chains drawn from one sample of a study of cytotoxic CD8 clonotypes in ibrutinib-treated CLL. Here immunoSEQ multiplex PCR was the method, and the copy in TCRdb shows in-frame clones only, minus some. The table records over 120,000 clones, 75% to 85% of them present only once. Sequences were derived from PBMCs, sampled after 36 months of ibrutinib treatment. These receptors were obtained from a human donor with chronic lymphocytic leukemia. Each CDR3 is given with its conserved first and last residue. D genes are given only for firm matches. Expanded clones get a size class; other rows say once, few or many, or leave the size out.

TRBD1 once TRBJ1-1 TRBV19 CASRDRVDTEAFF TGTGCCAGTAGGGACAGGGTGGACACTGAAGCTTTCTTT
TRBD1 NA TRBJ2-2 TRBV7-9 CASSPTGYGELFF TGTGCCAGCAGCCCGACAGGGTACGGGGAGCTGTTTTTT
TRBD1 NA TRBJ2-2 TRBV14 CASSLPGTGGTGELFF TGTGCCAGCAGCCTACCCGGGACAGGGGGAACCGGGGAGCTGTTTTTT
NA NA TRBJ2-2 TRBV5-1 CASSLAYLTGELFF TGCGCCAGCAGCTTGGCCTATCTCACCGGGGAGCTGTTTTTT
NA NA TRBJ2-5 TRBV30 CAWKGSVRGQETQYF TGTGCCTGGAAGGGGTCCGTCAGAGGCCAAGAGACCCAGTACTTC
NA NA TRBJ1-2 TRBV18 CASSPTGPYGYTF TGTGCCAGCTCTCCGACAGGCCCGTATGGCTACACCTTC
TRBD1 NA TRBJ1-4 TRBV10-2 CARRDRAVTNEKLFF TGCGCCAGACGGGACAGGGCTGTAACTAATGAAAAACTGTTTTTT
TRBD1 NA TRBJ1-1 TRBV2 CASREGQGLRAEAFF TGTGCCAGCAGGGAGGGACAGGGGTTGAGGGCTGAAGCTTTCTTT
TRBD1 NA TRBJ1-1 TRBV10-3 CAIRAGQGAPEAFF TGTGCCATCAGGGCCGGACAGGGGGCCCCTGAAGCTTTCTTT
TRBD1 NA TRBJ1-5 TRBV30 CAWSRTGRADQPQHF TGTGCCTGGAGTCGGACAGGGCGGGCTGATCAGCCCCAGCATTTT
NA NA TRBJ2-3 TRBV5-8 CASSLGGSPSTDTQYF TGTGCCAGCAGCTTGGGGGGTAGTCCTAGCACAGATACGCAGTATTTT
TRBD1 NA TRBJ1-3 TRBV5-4 CASSTGETRNTIYF TGTGCCAGCAGTACAGGGGAGACTCGGAACACCATATATTTT
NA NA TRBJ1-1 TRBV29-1 CSVGDRTEAFF TGCAGCGTTGGTGACCGAACTGAAGCTTTCTTT
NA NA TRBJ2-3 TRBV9 CASSVQEGGTVTQYF TGTGCCAGCAGCGTCCAAGAGGGGGGGACCGTTACGCAGTATTTT
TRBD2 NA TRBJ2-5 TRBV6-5 CASRPGLAGETQYF TGTGCCAGCAGGCCGGGACTAGCAGGAGAGACCCAGTACTTC
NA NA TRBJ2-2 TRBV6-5 CASTNHPIRAGELFF TGTGCCAGCACCAATCACCCGATTAGGGCCGGGGAGCTGTTTTTT
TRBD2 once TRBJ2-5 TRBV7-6 CASSLVPPPGLAGEETQYF TGTGCCAGCAGCTTAGTTCCACCACCGGGACTAGCGGGAGAAGAGACCCAGTACTTC
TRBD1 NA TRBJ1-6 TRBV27 CASSLKAGGSYNSPLHF TGTGCCAGCAGTTTAAAGGCAGGGGGCTCCTATAATTCACCCCTCCACTTT
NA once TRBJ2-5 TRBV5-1 CASSRRQGGQETQYF TGCGCCAGCAGCAGGAGACAGGGAGGTCAAGAGACCCAGTACTTC
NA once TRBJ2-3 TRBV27 CASSWGGRGDTQYF TGTGCCAGCAGTTGGGGGGGGCGAGGAGATACGCAGTATTTT
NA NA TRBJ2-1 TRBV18 CASSTTPQVGQFF TGTGCCAGCTCGACCACTCCCCAAGTTGGGCAGTTCTTC
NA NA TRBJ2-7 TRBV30 CAWSVPGLIYEQYF TGTGCCTGGAGTGTACCGGGACTTATCTACGAGCAGTACTTC
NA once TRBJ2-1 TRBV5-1 CASSLGTALQSSYNEQFF TGCGCCAGCAGCTTGGGGACCGCCTTACAGAGCTCCTACAATGAGCAGTTCTTC
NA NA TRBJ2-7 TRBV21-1 CASSKVQGGYEQYF TGTGCCAGCAGCAAAGTACAGGGGGGATACGAGCAGTACTTC
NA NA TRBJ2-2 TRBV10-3 CAISESTSPLSGELFF TGTGCCATCAGTGAGTCCACTAGTCCCTTGTCCGGGGAGCTGTTTTTT
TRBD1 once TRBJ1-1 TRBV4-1 CASSLRDRSARMNTEAFF TGCGCCAGCAGCCTCCGGGACAGGTCGGCTCGGATGAACACTGAAGCTTTCTTT
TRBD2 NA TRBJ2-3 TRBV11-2 CASSWGGTTDTQYF TGTGCCAGCAGCTGGGGGGGAACCACAGATACGCAGTATTTT
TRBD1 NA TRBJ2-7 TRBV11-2 CASSSGTGWYEQYF TGTGCCAGCAGCTCCGGGACAGGATGGTACGAGCAGTACTTC
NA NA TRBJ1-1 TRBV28 CASGLIGAGAFF TGTGCCAGCGGACTAATAGGGGCGGGAGCTTTCTTT
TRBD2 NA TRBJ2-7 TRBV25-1 CASSDRGSSGRAIYEQYF TGTGCCAGCAGTGACCGGGGGTCCTCCGGGAGGGCAATCTACGAGCAGTACTTC
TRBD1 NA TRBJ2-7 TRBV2 CASRRDREYEQYF TGTGCCAGCAGGAGGGACAGGGAATACGAGCAGTACTTC
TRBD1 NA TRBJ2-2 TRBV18 CASSPREGAEAGELFF TGTGCCAGCTCACCACGAGAGGGGGCGGAAGCCGGGGAGCTGTTTTTT
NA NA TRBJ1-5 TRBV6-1 CASSETGPQHF TGTGCCAGCAGCGAGACGGGGCCCCAGCATTTT
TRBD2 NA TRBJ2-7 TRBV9 CASSVAGGVYEQYF TGTGCCAGCAGCGTAGCGGGAGGGGTCTACGAGCAGTACTTC
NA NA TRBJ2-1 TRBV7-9 CASSFQGGQFF TGTGCCAGCAGCTTCCAGGGTGGTCAGTTCTTC
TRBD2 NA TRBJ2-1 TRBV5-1 CASSLAPGLEYNEQFF TGCGCCAGCAGCTTGGCCCCGGGACTAGAATACAATGAGCAGTTCTTC
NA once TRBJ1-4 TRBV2 CASISDGEDEKLFF TGTGCCAGCATTTCAGACGGGGAGGACGAAAAACTGTTTTTT
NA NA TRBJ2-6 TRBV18 CASSPATAISGANVLTF TGTGCCAGCTCACCAGCGACAGCGATCTCTGGGGCCAACGTCCTGACTTTC
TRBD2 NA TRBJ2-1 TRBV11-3 CASSFQAGPYNEQFF TGTGCCAGCAGCTTCCAAGCGGGGCCATACAATGAGCAGTTCTTC
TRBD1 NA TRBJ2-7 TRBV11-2 CASSTGTGFYEQYF TGTGCCAGCAGCACCGGGACAGGGTTTTACGAGCAGTACTTC
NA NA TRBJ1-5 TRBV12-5 CASGASGSNQPQHF TGTGCTAGTGGTGCCTCAGGTAGCAATCAGCCCCAGCATTTT
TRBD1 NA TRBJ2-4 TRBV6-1 CASSDPGQAFFRKYF TGTGCCAGCAGTGACCCGGGACAGGCCTTTTTCCGCAAGTACTTC